At least ten counts were recorded for the clone carrying this TCR beta chain. Antigen specificity is unknown. MiXCR was run by TCRdb on the reads, yielding one entry per CDR3 protein. The data show approximately 730,000 distinct CDR3 sequences, with around 29% seen just once and about an eighth held by the top ten. The germline V gene has CDR1 DFQATT and CDR2 SNEGSKA (reference sequence). The V end lost 3 bases, the J end lost 4 bases, and 11 bases lay between the germline ends. This CDR3 has 13 residues. This sample is drawn from a study of T cell repertoires in cytomegalovirus infection. Across the whole study: Evidence of both CMV infection and a matching HLA type came from public TCR beta signatures.

Findings and limits, study-wide: Summed public TCR beta family frequency identified CMV carriers bearing the relevant HLA.

This specimen was cultured CD8+ T cells from PBMCs, taken from culture after CMV antigen stimulation. This receptor was obtained from a human donor in good health (CMV status not recorded). Some clones in this sample may be carry-over from other donors' samples. The rearrangement joins TRBV20-1 to TRBJ2-3, with D uncertain. The CDR3 sequence is CSASSVSADTQYF. DNA for the CDR3: TGCAGTGCTAGCTCTGTAAGCGCAGATACGCAGTATTTT.